The 9 T cell receptor beta chains presented below share a single source sample, sequenced in a study of blood T cell repertoires in COVID-19. Produced via immunoSEQ multiplex PCR; TCRdb's table is partial and in-frame only. The sample carries 330,000 or so clones, 87% recorded once. Sequenced sample: PBMCs or T cells enriched from blood (not recorded which). These receptors were taken from a man in his forties in a cohort exposed to, infected with or recovered from COVID-19 (not recorded which).

The chain links TRBV6-5 to TRBJ2-3; the match to TRBD1 covers 8 bases. This CDR3 has 13 amino acids. The V gene end was trimmed by 6 bases and the J gene end by 5 bases; junction bases not matched to a gene: 4. Germline values: CDR1 MNHEY, CDR2 SVGAGI. DNA for the CDR3: TGTGCCAGCAGATCCGGACAGGGAGATACGCAGTATTTT. Translated, it gives CASRSGQGDTQYF.

CDR3 sequence reads: CASSLRTGVLGYTF. For the CDR3, the DNA is TGTGCCAGCAGCTTGCGCACAGGAGTCCTGGGTTACACCTTC. The gene calls are TRBV5-4 and TRBJ1-2, with D possibly matching TRBD1 (5 bases). Germline CDR1 SGHNT, CDR2 YYREEE (reference sequence). V was pared by 1 base and J by 11 bases, with 18 bases between. The CDR3 runs 14 residues.

The chain is built from TRBV6-1 and TRBJ2-7, with D possibly matching TRBD1 (6 bases). The CDR3 has 14 amino acids. The ends were cut back, 4 bases at V and 1 base at J, with 11 bases in the middle. Germline V gene data show CDR1 as MNHNS and CDR2 as SASEGT. The CDR3, as DNA: TGTGCCAGCAGTGGCCGACAGGAGTCCTACGAGCAGTACTTC. Amino acid sequence: CASSGRQESYEQYF.

V usage is TRBV27 and J usage is TRBJ2-2; D is ambiguous. The germline gives CDR1 MNHEY, CDR2 SMNVEV (reference sequence). Trimming cost V 3 bases and J 8 bases, with 7 bases left between them. The CDR3 length is 12 residues. DNA of the CDR3: TGTGCCAGCAGTTTGGTTCGGGGGGAGCTGTTTTTT. Amino acids: CASSLVRGELFF.

A single count supports this clone. This rearrangement joins TRBV7-3 to TRBJ1-1; possibly TRBD1 for D (5 bases). This CDR3 has 14 residues. Trimming took 2 bases from V and 4 from J, leaving 11 bases between them. CDR1 is SGHTA, CDR2 FQGTGA, per germline. The CDR3 reads CASSLGPQVTEAFF. The CDR3, as DNA: TGTGCCAGCAGCTTAGGGCCACAGGTCACTGAAGCTTTCTTT.

This chain links TRBV2 with TRBJ2-1; TRBD2 matches at 8 bases. Losses at the gene ends were 6 bases for V and 3 bases for J; bases not matched to a gene: 4. The length of the CDR3 is 14 residues. Germline V gene data show CDR1 as SNHLY and CDR2 as FYNNEI. This chain's CDR3 is CASRDSGNYNEQFF. CDR3 nucleotide sequence: TGTGCCAGCAGAGATAGCGGGAACTACAATGAGCAGTTCTTC. The complete variable domain, with remaining parts taken from reference TRBV2 and TRBJ2-1, reads EPEVTQTPSHQVTQMGQEVILRCVPISNHLYFYWYRQILGQKVEFLVSFYNNEISEKSEIFDDQFSVERPDGSNFTLKIRSTKLEDSAMYFCASRDSGNYNEQFFGPGTRLTVL.

This clone was counted a single time. J is TRBJ1-6 and V is TRBV5-4; 8 bases are shared with TRBD1. J was trimmed by 4 bases and V by 4 bases; bases with no gene match: 7. The length of the CDR3 is 16 residues. The germline V gene encodes CDR1 SGHNT and CDR2 YYREEE (reference sequence). CDR3 amino acids: CASSTRTGLYNSPLHF. CDR3 in DNA: TGTGCCAGCAGCACGAGGACAGGGCTATATAATTCACCCCTCCACTTT.

The chain combines TRBV18 with TRBJ2-1; tentative D call: TRBD2 (7 bases). CDR1 and CDR2 from the germline V gene are KGHSH and LQKENI. V was pared by 2 bases and J by 7 bases, with 18 bases between. CDR3 size: 16 residues. As DNA, the CDR3 is TGTGCCAGCTCACCAAGGTCGGGGGGCTCGGAGAATGAGCAGTTCTTC. Translated: CASSPRSGGSENEQFF.

V gene TRBV5-4 combines with J gene TRBJ2-1, with no clear D. This CDR3 has 13 residues. V shed 4 bases and J shed 2 bases, with 7 bases lying between them. Germline values: CDR1 SGHNT, CDR2 YYREEE (reference sequence). CDR3 amino acids: CASSGQPYNEQFF. The DNA of the CDR3 is TGTGCCAGCAGCGGCCAACCCTACAATGAGCAGTTCTTC.